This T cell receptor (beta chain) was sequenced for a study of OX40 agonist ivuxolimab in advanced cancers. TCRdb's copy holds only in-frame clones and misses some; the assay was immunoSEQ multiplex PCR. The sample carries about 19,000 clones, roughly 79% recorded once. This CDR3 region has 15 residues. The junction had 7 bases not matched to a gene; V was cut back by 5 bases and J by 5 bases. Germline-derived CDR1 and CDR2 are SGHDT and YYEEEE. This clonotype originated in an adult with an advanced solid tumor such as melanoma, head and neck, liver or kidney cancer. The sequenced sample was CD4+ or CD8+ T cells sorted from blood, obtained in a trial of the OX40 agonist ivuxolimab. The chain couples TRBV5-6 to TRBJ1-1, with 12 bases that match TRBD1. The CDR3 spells CASSPRDRGRTEAFF. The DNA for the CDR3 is TGTGCCAGCAGTCCCCGGGACAGGGGGCGAACTGAAGCTTTCTTT.